This T cell receptor beta chain was found in a study of immune evolution from preneoplasia to lung adenocarcinoma (dated by TCRdb to the early 2020s). For context, the study as a whole: HLA loss of heterozygosity was seen in approximately 6.5%, 16% and 36% of AIS, MIA and ADC lesions, and in no AAH lesions. The study profiled immune contexture across lung adenocarcinoma precursors and invasive adenocarcinoma using immune gene expression, TCR sequencing and multiplex immunofluorescence. Resected precursor lesions (AAH, AIS, MIA) and invasive adenocarcinomas were each compared against paired morphologically normal lung tissue. The sample size was set by how many specimens were available, not by a prior power calculation. The immune data were integrated with whole exome sequencing and methylation data obtained from the same cohort of nodules. The overall cohort comprised roughly 52 patients with pulmonary nodules who underwent surgical resection. A total of 40 to 60 patients contributed TCR sequencing data. According to the study, around 99 samples were used for TCR sequencing. POLYSOLVER was used to infer Class I HLA alleles from exome data, and LOHHLA was used to detect allele-specific HLA loss. Paper-wide results and their limitations: Top T cell clone frequencies were highest in normal lung and appeared to decrease progressively from AAH through AIS, MIA and invasive adenocarcinoma. Clonality was highest in normal lung, while later-stage lesions appeared to have lower clonality but higher T cell density and diversity. Findings were based on association rather than direct causation; larger cohorts with long-term follow-up and longitudinal biopsies were deemed needed. KRAS-mutant nodules showed the highest T cell clonality compared with EGFR-mutant or double wild-type lesions. All patients were from Japan and China, so applicability to Western populations was uncertain.

This clone was seen just once. Its antigen remains undetermined. Base qualities were left out, and no much larger clone turns up one base away. Using the immunoSEQ hsTCRbeta Kit, TCR beta CDR3 regions were sequenced from DNA. On the study's bioinformatics: TCR sequencing data were analysed with the ImmunoSEQ Analyzer. T cell clonality was defined as 1 minus Pielou's evenness, calculated on productive rearrangements. The inverse Simpson index, applied to productive templates, was used to measure T cell diversity. T cell density was expressed as TCR beta template counts normalized to usable DNA, with usable DNA estimated by amplifying and sequencing housekeeping genes. Two-sided Kruskal-Wallis tests were used to compare TCR metrics across histologic stages. This is the immuneACCESS table as TCRdb keeps it, with only in-frame sequences that have V and J called. A part of the clones is gone; compared with another copy, unresolved V genes explain less than half, and the rest is unexplained. Clone size and V and J calls were adopted from that table, with D and trimming inferred from the DNA. In this sample the table shows 15,000 or so clones, approximately 85% of which occur a single time. Around 3% of the sample goes to the ten largest clones.

Between about 2013 and 2018, the patients underwent resection in either Japan or China. The histologic diagnosis of each case was independently confirmed on H&E slides by two lung cancer pathologists. Macro-dissection after pathologic assessment enriched premalignant or tumor cells for nucleic acid extraction. DNA was isolated from FFPE tissue using the AllPrep DNA/RNA FFPE Kit. Based on the germline V gene (reference sequence), the CDR1 and CDR2 sequences are LNHDA and SQIVND. The junction shows trimming of 6 bases on V and 6 bases on J, plus 17 bases between the germline ends. The CDR3 sequence holds 15 residues, the cysteine and phenylalanine included. Of all the DNA, just the CDR3 is kept, 45 bases in frame from base 1.

Sequenced input: FFPE lung adenocarcinoma in situ tissue. The cell subset or site label corresponds to: preinvasive adenocarcinoma in situ (AIS). The chain is encoded by TRBV19 joined to TRBJ1-4; a weak D assignment points to TRBD1 (5 bases agree). This receptor was obtained from a donor of 70 years or more with lung adenocarcinoma. The CDR3 protein: CASSQGRDSYEKLFF. The DNA reads TGTGCCAGTAGCCAGGGCAGAGACAGCTATGAAAAACTGTTTTTT.